The present TCR beta chain was sequenced within a study of cytomegalovirus exposure and HLA in healthy donors (dated by TCRdb to about 2017). In the study overall: According to a later analysis, one platform produced both the 120 validation repertoires and the 730 or so repertoires of the first cohort. The study aimed to test whether signatures of past pathogen exposure could be identified by cataloging public T cell receptors. Besides the first cohort of approximately 710 subjects, a separate validation cohort made up of roughly 130 different subjects was used. To predict cytomegalovirus infection status, the study combined high-throughput TCR immunosequencing, statistical association of individual TCRs with disease status, and machine learning. Overall study outcomes, separate from this receptor: It was suggested by the authors that the approach could potentially be generalized to other disease states and immunological phenotypes. Most TCR sequences were observed very rarely across donors, whereas some public TCRs were present in many individuals. Subsequent analysis determined that TCRs grouped into clusters in the first cohort also showed a tendency toward co-occurrence across the 120 validation repertoires, and 85% to 95% of cluster scores exceeded 0. All 120 or so repertoires were used to score co-occurrence in the validation cohort in a later analysis, because that analysis had no HLA typing for the cohort. Three of the identified cytomegalovirus-associated TCR beta chains were confirmed in vitro to be specific for cytomegalovirus antigens. The classifier was reported to diagnose cytomegalovirus status with high specificity and sensitivity in both the original cohort and the validation cohort. In the study, approximately 160 TCR beta chains were listed as associated with cytomegalovirus.

The receptor library was made with the immunoSEQ multiplex PCR assay. As for the original processing: A statistical classification framework was developed to diagnose cytomegalovirus status using the catalog of TCR beta chain sequences. TCRdb stores this immuneACCESS table with in-frame sequences only. Part of the clones is absent; in the studies checked, under half of the shortfall reflects unresolved V genes, and no reason is known for the rest. V, J and clone size were drawn from that table, and D and trimming were deduced from the DNA. The table for this sample lists approximately 140,000 clones; about 90% of them were counted only once. Of the sample, 2.9% is held by the ten largest clones. A remark on this clone: Its antigen is currently not known. Base-call qualities are not available, and no considerably larger clone is one nucleotide away.

The CDR3 has 20 amino acids, counting the end cysteine and phenylalanine. Solely the CDR3 DNA is kept, with 60 bases framed from the first base. Unmatched junction bases come to 22, with V trimmed by 0 bases and J by 5 bases. For CDR1 and CDR2, the germline V gene (reference sequence) lists GTSNPN and SVGIG. The donors belonged to the validation cohort of roughly 120 subjects, which was separate from the approximately 660-subject first cohort. Source material: PBMCs. The receptor was isolated from a young man in good health and CMV-seronegative. The rearranged segments are TRBV30 and TRBJ2-3; 8 junctional bases match TRBD2. The bases read TGTGCCTGGAGTGTAGCCGCTAGCGGGCAGAGGGGGGGCTCGGGAGATACGCAGTATTTT. This sequence encodes CAWSVAASGQRGGSGDTQYF.